This entry lists 4 T cell receptor beta chains sequenced from one sample in a study of T-cell reconstitution after alpha-beta-depleted transplantation in children. Preparation of the TCRbeta library involved a method that used unique molecular identifiers. A single record per CDR3 protein comes from TCRdb applying MiXCR to the PCR reads. The sample has around 450,000 distinct CDR3 sequences; over 9.5% are singletons. The sequenced sample was PBMCs, obtained before TCRalphabeta/CD19-depleted stem cell transplant. The receptor set was obtained from a child aged 2-15 years with inherited bone marrow failure, due to receive a stem cell transplant.

Ten or more counts support this clonotype. The chain couples TRBV24-1 to TRBJ2-3; D not certain. The CDR3 extends over 13 amino acids. The V gene's germline CDR1 is KGHDR and CDR2 SFDVKD. V was trimmed by 5 bases and J by 10 bases, leaving 15 bases between them. The CDR3 spells CATSVLRDSPQYF. The CDR3 DNA follows: TGTGCCACCAGTGTCTTAAGGGATTCACCGCAGTATTTT.

This clonotype has ten or more counts. The V call is TRBV7-8, the J call TRBJ2-1; D may match TRBD1 or TRBD2 (6 bases each). The CDR3 is 17 amino acids. Germline lookup yields CDR1 SGHVS and CDR2 FQNEAQ. V lost 4 bases to trimming and J lost 5 bases, with 21 bases between them. CDR3 sequence reads: CASSWGRDPSPHNEQFF. The DNA for the CDR3 is TGTGCCAGCAGCTGGGGGCGGGATCCATCTCCCCACAATGAGCAGTTCTTC.

Turning to this clonotype: A much larger clone lies one base from this, so it may be a read error. V usage is TRBV7-2 and J usage is TRBJ2-3, with TRBD2 matching over 15 bases. Germline-derived CDR1 and CDR2 are SGHTA and FQGNSA. The CDR3 consists of 16 residues. The CDR3 spells CASGLVGTSGRDTQYF. The DNA of the CDR3 is TGTGCCAGCGGCTTAGTAGGGACTAGCGGGAGGGATACGCAGTATTTT.

This clonotype was detected many times. The V gene is TRBV20-1, the J gene TRBJ2-1; D could derive from TRBD1 or TRBD2 (5 bases each). The CDR3 length is 17 residues. Trimming removed 0 bases from V and 0 bases from J, with 15 bases in between. Germline assignment: CDR1 DFQATT and CDR2 SNEGSKA (reference sequence). Here the CDR3 DNA reads TGCAGTGCTAGAGATCCTAACGGGGCAAGCTCCTACAATGAGCAGTTCTTC. Its translation is CSARDPNGASSYNEQFF.